This TCR beta chain was identified in a study of patients and donors after allogeneic stem cell transplantation (dated by TCRdb to between 2020 and 2021). The library was prepared using RT-PCR. The sample was run on a NextSeq 550. TCRdb took the public reads, trimmed them with fastp at Q25, ran MiXCR for clone calling and kept in-frame beta chains. Rows are combined by CDR3 protein, so each entry shows the most common genes and DNA. In all, the sample holds approximately 99,000 distinct CDR3 sequences, and about a third of those were seen once. Around 30% of the sample is in the top ten clones. Counted from cysteine to phenylalanine, this CDR3 has 13 amino acids. The DNA shown is the 39-base CDR3, in frame from base 1. V and J lose 6 bases and 5 bases, and a span of 11 bases separates them. Details on this clonotype: This clone's antigen is unknown. No qualities accompany the bases; no much larger clone lies one base away.

The TCR originated in a human donor who was either an allogeneic HSCT recipient or a stem cell or donor lymphocyte infusion donor (not recorded which). It is not recorded whose cells these are; they may come from a transplant donor. The receptor chain draws on TRBV12-3 or TRBV12-4 and TRBJ1-5; no D gene call is confident. Sequences were obtained from blood, either unsorted or a sorted T cell fraction (not recorded which). The CDR3 amino acid sequence is: CASSRRPDQPQHF. The DNA is as follows: TGTGCCAGCAGCCGGCGGCCTGATCAGCCCCAGCATTTT.